In this sample, the clone carrying this TCR beta chain turned up a few times. The antigen is not known. Template-switching 5'RACE yielded the TCR cDNA; a universal primer site and UMIs were added in the process. TCRdb reprocessed the 5' RACE reads via MiXCR and lists one record per CDR3 protein. The repertoire includes 300,000 to 400,000 distinct CDR3 sequences, about 10% of them detected once, and approximately 3.3% sits in the top ten. Trimming removed 4 bases at V and 6 bases at J, with 9 bases between. Germline loops: CDR1 LGHDT, CDR2 YNNKEL (reference sequence). The CDR3 loop spans 13 amino acids. This specimen belongs to a study of T cells after yellow fever vaccination. Study-wide results and caveats: Most clones from primary vaccination resurfaced after the booster (under 97% CD4, approximately 88% CD8). Researchers report a weaker secondary response that nonetheless peaked faster, day 5 versus 15. The CD4 compartment and the CD8 compartment contained a small share of clonotypes in common.

This receptor was obtained from a man aged 18 to 30 who received the YFV17D yellow fever vaccine. The chain links TRBV3-1 to TRBJ2-2; the D is unclear. Specimen: CD4+ T cells sorted from PBMCs, collected 45 days after the yellow fever booster vaccination. The CDR3 region is CASSPFVPGELFF. In DNA form, the CDR3 reads TGTGCCAGCAGCCCGTTTGTCCCCGGGGAGCTGTTTTTT. Variable domain in full (rest from reference TRBV3-1 and TRBJ2-2): DTAVSQTPKYLVTQMGNDKSIKCEQNLGHDTMYWYKQDSKKFLKIMFSYNNKELIINETVPNRFSPKSPDKAHLNLHINSLELGDSAVYFCASSPFVPGELFFGEGSRLTVL.